This T cell receptor beta chain emerged from a study of low-dose radiotherapy and immunotherapy resistance in tumors. Study context: In Cohort 2, 1 Gy per fraction was delivered every two weeks, for a total of 13 Gy over 26 weeks.

Time point meaning: before trial treatment. Primers used for first-strand cDNA, a TRAV- and TRBV-specific set, covered both alpha and beta chains. The TCRs were subjected to amplification over around 19 PCR cycles employing a constant-region primer in conjunction with a V-primer adapter. After the mRNA was isolated, it was amplified using in vitro transcription. TCRdb fed the reads into MiXCR, producing one record per CDR3 protein. The repertoire holds 85,000 to 95,000 distinct CDR3 sequences, with roughly 9% as singletons. CDR3 size: 16 residues. Trimming cost V 3 bases and J 1 base; bases outside gene matches: 5.

The starting material was PBMCs, obtained before treatment. This clonotype was obtained from a male donor with prostate cancer. V is TRBV12-3 or TRBV12-4 and J is TRBJ2-3, with 9 bases fitting TRBD2. In nucleotides, the CDR3 is TGTGCCAGCAGTTTCGGCGGGAGGGCTGGCACAGATACGCAGTATTTT. Protein: CASSFGGRAGTDTQYF.